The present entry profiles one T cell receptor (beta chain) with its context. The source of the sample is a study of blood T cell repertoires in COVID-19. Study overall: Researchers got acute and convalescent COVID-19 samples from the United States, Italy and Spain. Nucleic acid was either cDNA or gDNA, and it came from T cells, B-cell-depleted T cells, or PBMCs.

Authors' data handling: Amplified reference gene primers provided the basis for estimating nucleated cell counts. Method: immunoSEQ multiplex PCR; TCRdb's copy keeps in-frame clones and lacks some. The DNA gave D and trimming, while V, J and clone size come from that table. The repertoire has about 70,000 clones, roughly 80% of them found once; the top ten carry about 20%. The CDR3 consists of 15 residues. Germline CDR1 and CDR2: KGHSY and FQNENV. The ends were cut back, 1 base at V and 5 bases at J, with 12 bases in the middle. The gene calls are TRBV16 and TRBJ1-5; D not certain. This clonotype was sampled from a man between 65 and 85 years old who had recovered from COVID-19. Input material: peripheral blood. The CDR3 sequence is CASSQYSTPDQPQHF. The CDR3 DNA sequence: TGTGCCAGCAGCCAATATTCGACACCAGATCAGCCCCAGCATTTT.